This is a list of T cell receptor beta chains from one sample in a study of blood T cell repertoires in COVID-19. Assay: immunoSEQ multiplex PCR; the TCRdb copy retains only in-frame clones and omits some. The data contain over 250,000 clones, roughly 85% of them singletons. The sample comprised peripheral blood. Source of these receptors: a woman between 50 and 59 years old who had recovered from COVID-19. The CDR3 runs from the conserved cysteine through the conserved F or W. A D gene is named only where the DNA matches it firmly. Size is stated for part of the rows, as once, few or many counts, or as a class when the clone is expanded.

D gene	J gene	clone size	V gene	CDR3 DNA	CDR3 protein
TRBD1	TRBJ1-6	once	TRBV2	TGTGCCAGCAGACCCGACAGGGTAAATTCACCCCTCCACTTT	CASRPDRVNSPLHF
-	TRBJ2-5	-	TRBV7-2	TGTGCCAGCAGCCCTCAAAGGGGAGAGACCCAGTACTTC	CASSPQRGETQYF
-	TRBJ1-2	-	TRBV9	TGTGCCAGCAGCGACGGTCCCCTCACCTTC	CASSDGPLTF
-	TRBJ2-5	once	TRBV6-2/TRBV6-3	TGTGCCAGCAGTTACTCGCAGGTATTCCAAGAGACCCAGTACTTC	CASSYSQVFQETQYF
-	TRBJ1-2	-	TRBV19	TGTGCCAGTAGTATAGAAGGGGGTCGGCAAAATGGCTACACCTTC	CASSIEGGRQNGYTF
-	TRBJ1-2	-	TRBV28	TGTGCCACGCGACACACCGATAACTATGGCTACACCTTC	CATRHTDNYGYTF
-	TRBJ2-1	-	TRBV5-1	TGCGCCAGCAGCACCCGTAAAACCTCCCGGACACCGGTTTTATACAATGAGCAGTTCTTC	CASSTRKTSRTPVLYNEQFF
-	TRBJ2-7	once	TRBV7-2	TGTGCCAGCAGCTTCGGGTCGGGGATCGCGTACGAGCAGTACTTC	CASSFGSGIAYEQYF
-	TRBJ1-2	-	TRBV5-5	TGTGCCAGCAGCTTGGACGCGTCCTTTCGATATGGCTACACCTTC	CASSLDASFRYGYTF
TRBD2	TRBJ2-7	-	TRBV6-1	TGTGCCAGCAGTAAAGCGGGAGGCTCCTACGAGCAGTACTTC	CASSKAGGSYEQYF
TRBD2	TRBJ2-3	few	TRBV28	TGTGCCAGCAGTTTATCGGCTAGCGGGAGGGTGAATACGCAGTATTTT	CASSLSASGRVNTQYF
-	TRBJ1-4	-	TRBV2	TGTGCCAGCAGTGAACGTCAGGGTCCAACTAATGAAAAACTGTTTTTT	CASSERQGPTNEKLFF
-	TRBJ2-7	-	TRBV9	TGTGCCAGCAGCCCTCGACAAGGCTCCTCCTACGAGCAGTACTTC	CASSPRQGSSYEQYF
-	TRBJ2-7	once	TRBV2	TGTGCCAGCAGTGAAGATTGGGCCCCCTACGAGCAGTACTTC	CASSEDWAPYEQYF
-	TRBJ2-1	-	TRBV7-9	TGTGCCAGCAGCTTCCTATTGGAGGACAATGAGCAGTTCTTC	CASSFLLEDNEQFF
-	TRBJ1-3	-	TRBV4-3	TGCGCCAGCAGCGTACCCGGACAGAGCTCTGGAAACACCATATATTTT	CASSVPGQSSGNTIYF
-	TRBJ2-3	-	TRBV3-1/TRBV3-2	TGTGCCAGCAGCCAAGTTTTTTTCCCCCCCCGTGGAGAAGATACGCAGTATTTT	CASSQVFFPPRGEDTQYF
-	TRBJ1-2	-	TRBV28	TGTGCCAGCAGTTTAACTGCAAGCAACTATGGCTACACCTTC	CASSLTASNYGYTF
-	TRBJ1-6	few	TRBV2	TGTGCCAGCAGTGAAGAATATTATAATTCACCCCTCCACTTT	CASSEEYYNSPLHF
-	TRBJ2-5	-	TRBV5-1	TGCGCCAGCAGCTTGTCCAGGGTATACCAAGAGACCCAGTACTTC	CASSLSRVYQETQYF